The present TCR beta chain was sequenced within a study of T cells expressing NK-cell markers. About the study: Sorted CD3+CD56+NKG2C+, CD3+CD56+NKG2C- and CD3+CD56-NKG2C+ T-cell subsets were beta-chain profiled. HCMV seropositivity marked seven of the eight sequenced donors; one was seronegative.

Study results and caveats: Dominant NKG2C+ clonotypes made up roughly 1.0-7.0% of CD8+ T cells in six donors.

The CDR3 has 13 amino acids. The germline V gene has CDR1 SNHLY and CDR2 FYNNEI. Notes on this clonotype: Its antigen is still unknown.

TCR beta cDNA was made by 5'RACE template switching with UMIs. TCRdb reprocessed the 5' RACE reads and reports one entry per CDR3 protein, with no DNA. Its clone listing holds 4,500 to 7,000 distinct CDR3 sequences. This clonotype was obtained from a young man in good health. The J gene is TRBJ2-2, the V gene TRBV2; the TCRdb D gene call, TRBD2, has no DNA to confirm it. Sequencing was done on a sample of blood T cells: a sorted CD56 or NKG2C T cell subset, CD4+ or CD8+ T cells, or bulk PBMC T cells (not recorded which). The CDR3 reads CASIAGPTGELFF.